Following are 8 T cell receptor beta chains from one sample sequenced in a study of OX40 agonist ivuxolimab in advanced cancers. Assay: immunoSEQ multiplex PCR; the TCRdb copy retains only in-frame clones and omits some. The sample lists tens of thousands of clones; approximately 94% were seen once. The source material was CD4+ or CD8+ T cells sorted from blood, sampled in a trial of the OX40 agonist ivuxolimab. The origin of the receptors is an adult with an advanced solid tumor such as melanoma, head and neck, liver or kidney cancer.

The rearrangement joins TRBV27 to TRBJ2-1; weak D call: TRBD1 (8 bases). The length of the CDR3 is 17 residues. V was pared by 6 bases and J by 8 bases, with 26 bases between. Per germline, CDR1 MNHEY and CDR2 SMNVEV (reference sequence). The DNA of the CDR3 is TGTGCCAGCAGCCCACAGGGGGGGGGCCCTTCCAGAGATGAGCAGTTCTTC. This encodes CASSPQGGGPSRDEQFF.

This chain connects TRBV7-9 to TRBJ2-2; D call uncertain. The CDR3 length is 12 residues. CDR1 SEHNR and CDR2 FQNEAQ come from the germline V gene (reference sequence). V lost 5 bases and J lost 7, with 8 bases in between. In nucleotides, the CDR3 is TGTGCCAGCAGCCGCTGGGACGGGGAGCTGTTTTTT. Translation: CASSRWDGELFF.

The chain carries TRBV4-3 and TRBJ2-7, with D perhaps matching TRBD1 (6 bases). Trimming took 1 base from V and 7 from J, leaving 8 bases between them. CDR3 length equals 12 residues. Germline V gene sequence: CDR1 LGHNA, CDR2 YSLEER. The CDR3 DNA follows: TGCGCCAGCAGCCAAGGGGGGCAAGAGCAGTACTTC. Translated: CASSQGGQEQYF.

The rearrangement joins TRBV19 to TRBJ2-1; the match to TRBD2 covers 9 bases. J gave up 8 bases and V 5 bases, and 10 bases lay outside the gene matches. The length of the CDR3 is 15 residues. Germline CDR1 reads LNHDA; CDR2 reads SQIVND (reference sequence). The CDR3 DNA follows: TGTGCCAGTAGTTCATGGACTAGCGTTGGCGATGAGCAGTTCTTC. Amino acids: CASSSWTSVGDEQFF.

The CDR3, as DNA: TGTGCCAGCAGCGTGTCGGGGCCACCTTATCAGGATGGCACTGAAGCTTTCTTT. Amino acids: CASSVSGPPYQDGTEAFF. V usage is TRBV9 and J usage is TRBJ1-1; D perhaps matches TRBD1 (5 bases). Trimming shortened V by 2 bases and J by 4 bases, and 24 bases separated the two germline ends. Germline V CDR1 and CDR2: SGDLS, YYNGEE. This CDR3 spans 18 amino acids.

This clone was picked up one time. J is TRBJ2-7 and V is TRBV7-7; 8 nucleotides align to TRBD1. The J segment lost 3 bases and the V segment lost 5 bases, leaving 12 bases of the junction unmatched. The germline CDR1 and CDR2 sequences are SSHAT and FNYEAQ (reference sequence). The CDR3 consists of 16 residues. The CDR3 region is CASSPGTGLSDYEQYF. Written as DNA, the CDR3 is TGTGCCAGCAGCCCCGGGACAGGACTATCCGACTACGAGCAGTACTTC.

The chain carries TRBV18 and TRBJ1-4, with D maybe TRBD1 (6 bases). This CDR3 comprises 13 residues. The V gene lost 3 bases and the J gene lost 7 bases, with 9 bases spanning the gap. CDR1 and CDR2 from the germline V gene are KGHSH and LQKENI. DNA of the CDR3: TGTGCCAGCTCACCGACGGACAGTGAAAAACTGTTTTTT. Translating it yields CASSPTDSEKLFF.

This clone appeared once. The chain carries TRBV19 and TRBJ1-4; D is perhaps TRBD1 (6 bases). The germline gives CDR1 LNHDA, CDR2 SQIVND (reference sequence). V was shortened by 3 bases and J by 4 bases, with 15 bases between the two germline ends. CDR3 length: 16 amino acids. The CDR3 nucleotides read TGTGCCAGTAGTATTTCAGGGACAAGGGGTAATGAAAAACTGTTTTTT. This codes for CASSISGTRGNEKLFF.